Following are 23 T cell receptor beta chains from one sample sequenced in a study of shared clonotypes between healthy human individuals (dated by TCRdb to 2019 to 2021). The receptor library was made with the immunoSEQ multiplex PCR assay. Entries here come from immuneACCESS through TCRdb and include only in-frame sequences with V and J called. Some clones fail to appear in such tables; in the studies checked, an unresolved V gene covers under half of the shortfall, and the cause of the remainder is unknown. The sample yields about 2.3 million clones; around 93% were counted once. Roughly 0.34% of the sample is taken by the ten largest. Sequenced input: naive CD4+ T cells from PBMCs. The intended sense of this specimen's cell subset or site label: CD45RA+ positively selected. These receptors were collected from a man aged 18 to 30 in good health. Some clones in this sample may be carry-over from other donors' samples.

CDR3 in amino acids: CASSLAGGSAYEKLFF. DNA of the CDR3: TGCGCCAGCAGCTTGGCGGGGGGATCGGCGTATGAAAAACTGTTTTTT. The genes are TRBV5-1 and TRBJ1-4; weak D call: TRBD1 (5 bases). Trimming took off 0 bases at V and 6 bases at J, with 15 bases between the two ends. CDR3 length: 16 amino acids. CDR1 SGHRS and CDR2 YFSETQ come from the germline V gene.

The CDR3 region is CSVVGATDTQYF. The CDR3 coding sequence is TGCAGCGTTGTGGGAGCCACAGATACGCAGTATTTT. The chain carries TRBV29-1 and TRBJ2-3; possible D gene TRBD2, 5 bases. This CDR3 contains 12 residues. Per the germline V gene, CDR1 is SQVTM and CDR2 is ANQGSEA. The germline V and J ends were trimmed by 4 bases and 2 bases, with 7 bases remaining between them.

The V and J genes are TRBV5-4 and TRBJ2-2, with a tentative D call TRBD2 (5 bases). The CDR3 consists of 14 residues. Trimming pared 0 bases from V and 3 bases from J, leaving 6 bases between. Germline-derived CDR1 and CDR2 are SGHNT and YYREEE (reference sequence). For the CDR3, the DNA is TGTGCCAGCAGCTTGGGAGCGGACACCGGGGAGCTGTTTTTT. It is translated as CASSLGADTGELFF.

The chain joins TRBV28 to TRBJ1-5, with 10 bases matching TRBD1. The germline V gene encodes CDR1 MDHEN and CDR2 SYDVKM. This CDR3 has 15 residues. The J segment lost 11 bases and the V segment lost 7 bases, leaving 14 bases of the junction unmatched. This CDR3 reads CASNDRRQGAYSQHF. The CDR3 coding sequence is TGTGCCAGCAACGATAGGAGACAGGGGGCCTACTCCCAGCATTTT.

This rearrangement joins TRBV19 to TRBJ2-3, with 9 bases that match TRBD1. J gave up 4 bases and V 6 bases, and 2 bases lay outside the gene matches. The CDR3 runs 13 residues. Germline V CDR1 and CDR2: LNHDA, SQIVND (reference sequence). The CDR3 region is CASRDRGPDTQYF. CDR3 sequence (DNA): TGTGCCAGTAGGGACAGGGGTCCAGATACGCAGTATTTT.

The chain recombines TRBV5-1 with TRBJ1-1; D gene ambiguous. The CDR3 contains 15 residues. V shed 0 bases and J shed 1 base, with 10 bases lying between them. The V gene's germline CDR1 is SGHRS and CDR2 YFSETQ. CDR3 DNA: TGCGCCAGCAGCTTGGTGACACTCCCGAACACTGAAGCTTTCTTT. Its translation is CASSLVTLPNTEAFF.

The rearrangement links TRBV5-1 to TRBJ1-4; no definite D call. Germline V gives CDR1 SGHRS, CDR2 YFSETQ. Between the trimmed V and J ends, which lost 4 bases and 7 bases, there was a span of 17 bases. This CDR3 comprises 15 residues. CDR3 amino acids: CASSTDHTSSEKLFF. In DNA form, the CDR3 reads TGCGCCAGCAGCACCGACCACACGTCAAGTGAAAAACTGTTTTTT.

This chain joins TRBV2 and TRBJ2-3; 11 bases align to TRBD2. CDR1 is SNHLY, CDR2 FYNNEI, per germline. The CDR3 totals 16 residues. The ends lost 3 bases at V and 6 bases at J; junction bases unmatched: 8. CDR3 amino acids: CASSEASGRRRDTQYF. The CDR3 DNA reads TGTGCCAGCAGTGAGGCTAGCGGGAGGAGGAGGGATACGCAGTATTTT.

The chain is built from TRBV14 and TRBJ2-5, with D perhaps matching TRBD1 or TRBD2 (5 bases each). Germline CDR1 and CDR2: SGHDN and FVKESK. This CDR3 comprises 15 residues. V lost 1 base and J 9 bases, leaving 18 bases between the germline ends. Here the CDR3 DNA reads TGTGCCAGCAGCCAAGTGATGGCGGGTCCCAGGGCCCAGTACTTC. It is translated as CASSQVMAGPRAQYF.

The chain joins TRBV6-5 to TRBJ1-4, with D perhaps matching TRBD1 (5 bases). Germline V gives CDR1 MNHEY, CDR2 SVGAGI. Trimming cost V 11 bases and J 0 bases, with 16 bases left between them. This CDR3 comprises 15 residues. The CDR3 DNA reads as TGTGCCGCCGGCCCTAGGGGCGCAACTAATGAAAAACTGTTTTTT. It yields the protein CAAGPRGATNEKLFF.

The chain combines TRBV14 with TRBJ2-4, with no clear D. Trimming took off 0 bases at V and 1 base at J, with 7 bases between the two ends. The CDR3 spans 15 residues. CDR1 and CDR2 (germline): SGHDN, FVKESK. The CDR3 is CASSQETGAKNIQYF. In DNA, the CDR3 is TGTGCCAGCAGCCAAGAGACCGGTGCCAAAAACATTCAGTACTTC.

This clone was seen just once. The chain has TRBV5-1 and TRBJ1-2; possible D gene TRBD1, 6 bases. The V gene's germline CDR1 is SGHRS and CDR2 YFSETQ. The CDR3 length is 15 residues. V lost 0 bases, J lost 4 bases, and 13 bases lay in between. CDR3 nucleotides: TGCGCCAGCAGCTTGGACAGGGTGAGAGGCTATGGCTACACCTTC. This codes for CASSLDRVRGYGYTF.

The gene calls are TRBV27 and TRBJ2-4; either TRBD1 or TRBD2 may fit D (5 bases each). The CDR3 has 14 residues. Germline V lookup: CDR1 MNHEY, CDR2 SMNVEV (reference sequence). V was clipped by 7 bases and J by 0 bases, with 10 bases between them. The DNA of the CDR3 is TGTGCCAGCAAGAGGGACCTAGCCAAAAACATTCAGTACTTC. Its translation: CASKRDLAKNIQYF.

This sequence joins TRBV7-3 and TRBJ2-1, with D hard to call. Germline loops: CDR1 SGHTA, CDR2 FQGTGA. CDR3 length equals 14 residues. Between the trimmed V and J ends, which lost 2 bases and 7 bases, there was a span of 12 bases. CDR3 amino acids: CASSLAPAMNEQFF. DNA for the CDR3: TGTGCCAGCAGCTTAGCCCCAGCGATGAATGAGCAGTTCTTC. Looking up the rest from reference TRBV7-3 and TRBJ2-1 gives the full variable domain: GAGVSQTPSNKVTEKGKYVELRCDPISGHTALYWYRQSLGQGPEFLIYFQGTGAADDSGLPNDRFFAVRPEGSVSTLKIQRTERGDSAVYLCASSLAPAMNEQFFGPGTRLTVL.

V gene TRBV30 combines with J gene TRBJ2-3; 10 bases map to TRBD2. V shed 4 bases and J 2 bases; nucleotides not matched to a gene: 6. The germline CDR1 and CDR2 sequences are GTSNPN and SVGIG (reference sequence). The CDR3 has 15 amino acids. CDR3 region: CAWTRTSGPTDTQYF. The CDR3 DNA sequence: TGTGCCTGGACCCGGACTAGCGGACCCACAGATACGCAGTATTTT.

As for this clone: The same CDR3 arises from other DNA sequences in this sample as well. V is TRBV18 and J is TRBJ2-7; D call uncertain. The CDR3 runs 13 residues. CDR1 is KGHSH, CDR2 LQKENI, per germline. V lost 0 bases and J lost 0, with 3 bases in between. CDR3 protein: CASSPPSSYEQYF. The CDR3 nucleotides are TGTGCCAGCTCACCACCTTCCTCCTACGAGCAGTACTTC.

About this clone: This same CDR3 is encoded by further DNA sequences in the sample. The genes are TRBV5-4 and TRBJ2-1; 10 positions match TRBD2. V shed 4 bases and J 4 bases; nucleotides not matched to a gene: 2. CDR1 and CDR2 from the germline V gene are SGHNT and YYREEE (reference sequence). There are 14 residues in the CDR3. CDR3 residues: CASSRTSGYNEQFF. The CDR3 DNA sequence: TGTGCCAGCAGCCGGACTAGCGGATACAATGAGCAGTTCTTC.

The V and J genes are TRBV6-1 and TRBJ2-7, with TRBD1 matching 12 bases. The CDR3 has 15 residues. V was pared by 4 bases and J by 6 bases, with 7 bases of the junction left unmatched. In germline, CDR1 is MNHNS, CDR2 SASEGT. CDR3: CASSAPGTGGVEQYF. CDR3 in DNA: TGTGCCAGCAGTGCCCCCGGGACAGGGGGCGTCGAGCAGTACTTC.

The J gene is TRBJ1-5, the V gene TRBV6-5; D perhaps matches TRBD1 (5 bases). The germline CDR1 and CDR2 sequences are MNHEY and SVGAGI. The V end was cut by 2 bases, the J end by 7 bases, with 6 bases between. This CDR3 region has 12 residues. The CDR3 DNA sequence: TGTGCCAGCAGTTACCCAGGGCAGCCCCAGCATTTT. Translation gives CASSYPGQPQHF.

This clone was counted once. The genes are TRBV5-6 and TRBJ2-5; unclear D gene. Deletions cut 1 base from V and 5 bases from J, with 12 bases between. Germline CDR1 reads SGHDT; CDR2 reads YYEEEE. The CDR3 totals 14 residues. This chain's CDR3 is CASSLRLVGETQYF. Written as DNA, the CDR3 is TGTGCCAGCAGCTTGCGACTCGTGGGGGAGACCCAGTACTTC.

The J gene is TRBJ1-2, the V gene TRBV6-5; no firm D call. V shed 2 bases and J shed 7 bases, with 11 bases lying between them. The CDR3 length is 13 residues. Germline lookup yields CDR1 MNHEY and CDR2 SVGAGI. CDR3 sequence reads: CASSYPGEGGYTF. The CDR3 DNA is TGTGCCAGCAGTTACCCCGGGGAGGGTGGCTACACCTTC.

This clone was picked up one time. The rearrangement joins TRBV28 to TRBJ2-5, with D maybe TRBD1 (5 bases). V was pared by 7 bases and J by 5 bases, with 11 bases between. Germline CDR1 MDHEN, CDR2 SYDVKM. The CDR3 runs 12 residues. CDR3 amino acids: CASKTAGETQYF. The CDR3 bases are TGTGCCAGCAAAACAGCAGGGGAGACCCAGTACTTC. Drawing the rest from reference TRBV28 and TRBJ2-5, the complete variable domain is DVKVTQSSRYLVKRTGEKVFLECVQDMDHENMFWYRQDPGLGLRLIYFSYDVKMKEKGDIPEGYSVSREKKERFSLILESASTNQTSMYLCASKTAGETQYFGPGTRLLVL.

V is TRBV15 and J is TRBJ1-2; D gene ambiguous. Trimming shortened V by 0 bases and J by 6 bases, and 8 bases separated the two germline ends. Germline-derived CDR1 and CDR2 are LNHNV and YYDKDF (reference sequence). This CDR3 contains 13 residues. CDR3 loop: CATSRDSDDGYTF. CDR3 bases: TGTGCCACCAGCAGAGACTCGGATGATGGCTACACCTTC. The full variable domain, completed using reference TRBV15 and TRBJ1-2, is DAMVIQNPRYQVTQFGKPVTLSCSQTLNHNVMYWYQQKSSQAPKLLFHYYDKDFNNEADTPDNFQSRRPNTSFCFLDIRSPGLGDTAMYLCATSRDSDDGYTFGSGTRLTVV.